The 21 T cell receptor beta chains in this list originate from one sample, sequenced in a study of spatial heterogeneity in lung cancer (dated by TCRdb to the late 2010s). The protocol used for the library was 5' RACE. Sequencing was carried out with a NextSeq 500. TCRdb cleaned the public reads at Q25 with fastp, built clones with MiXCR and kept in-frame beta chains. Under each unique CDR3 protein, matching rows form one entry showing the most common genes and DNA. For this sample the table gives over 25,000 distinct CDR3 sequences, of which 7.1% were detected only once. The ten top clones hold over 20% of the sample. These receptors' targets are unknown. The paper as a whole reports these results and caveats: The number of expanded intratumoral alpha and beta TCRs correlated with the tumor nonsynonymous mutation count.

The time point label, read with the paper, signifies: sample taken at primary tumor resection. The sequencing used lung tumor tissue, collected at surgery. The receptors were gathered from a male donor with early-stage non-small cell lung cancer.

The chain is built from TRBV4-3 and TRBJ2-7, with D possibly matching TRBD1 (5 bases). Per germline, CDR1 LGHNA and CDR2 YSLEER. The CDR3 loop spans 13 amino acids. Trimming removed 3 bases from V and 1 base from J, with 7 bases in between. CDR3 sequence: CASSQQGSYEQYF. In DNA, the CDR3 is TGCGCCAGCAGCCAGCAGGGTTCCTACGAGCAGTACTTC.

This clonotype has a count of ten or more. The chain recombines TRBV4-2 with TRBJ2-2; 8 bases align to TRBD2. Germline V CDR1 and CDR2: LGHNA, YNFKEQ. This CDR3 comprises 15 residues. V lost 1 base to trimming and J lost 6 bases; unmatched junction nucleotides: 4. CDR3 sequence reads: CASSQGTSRAGELFF. The CDR3 bases are TGTGCCAGCAGCCAAGGGACTAGCAGGGCCGGGGAGCTGTTTTTT.

This clonotype was detected many times. The genes are TRBV4-3 and TRBJ2-7, with TRBD2 identical over 9 bases. CDR3 length equals 18 residues. Germline trimming cut 0 bases from V and 5 bases from J; bases unmatched to any gene: 14. The germline gives CDR1 LGHNA, CDR2 YSLEER. The DNA of the CDR3 is TGCGCCAGCAGCCAAGAGGCGAGTGGAGAAGCGGGGGGCCACGAGCAGTACTTC. Protein: CASSQEASGEAGGHEQYF.

This clonotype was observed many times. The genes are TRBV9 and TRBJ1-1; 7 nucleotides match TRBD1. The trim removed 3 bases at V and 5 bases at J, leaving 10 bases unmatched. Looked up from germline, CDR1 is SGDLS and CDR2 is YYNGEE. The CDR3 extends over 15 amino acids. CDR3 loop: CASSARQGSHTEAFF. DNA of the CDR3: TGTGCCAGCAGCGCCAGACAGGGAAGTCATACTGAAGCTTTCTTT.

The CDR3 region is CASSLVSGGTGELFF. The CDR3 nucleotides are TGTGCCAGCAGTTTAGTGTCAGGAGGGACCGGGGAGCTGTTTTTT. The V gene is TRBV12-3 or TRBV12-4, the J gene TRBJ2-2, with D perhaps matching TRBD2 (6 bases). The CDR3 consists of 15 residues. V lost 1 base and J lost 5, with 11 bases in between.

In this sample, this clonotype turned up many times. The chain recombines TRBV5-1 with TRBJ2-5; D not certain. Trimming took off 0 bases at V and 5 bases at J, with 17 bases between the two ends. The CDR3 runs 16 residues. From germline, CDR1 is SGHRS and CDR2 YFSETQ. In DNA, the CDR3 is TGCGCCAGCAGCTTGGATGGTGAGCTGATAATTGAGACCCAGTACTTC. Translating gives CASSLDGELIIETQYF.

This clonotype was observed many times. The rearrangement joins TRBV20-1 to TRBJ2-4; D gene uncertain. CDR1 DFQATT and CDR2 SNEGSKA come from the germline V gene (reference sequence). V shed 2 bases and J shed 1 base, with 9 bases lying between them. This CDR3 spans 14 amino acids. Here the CDR3 DNA reads TGCAGTGCTAGACATGACACGGCCAAAAACATTCAGTACTTC. Protein: CSARHDTAKNIQYF.

This clonotype was recorded at least ten times. The gene calls are TRBV6-2 or TRBV6-3 and TRBJ2-7, with 8 bases lining up with TRBD1. Trimming at V came to 6 bases and at J to 2 bases, leaving 12 bases not matched to a gene. Germline CDR1 and CDR2: MNHEY and SVGEGT. The CDR3 spans 16 residues. CDR3 protein: CASRFAGTGDPYEQYF. The CDR3 coding sequence is TGTGCCAGCAGATTTGCCGGGACAGGAGACCCCTACGAGCAGTACTTC.

The chain is built from TRBV4-3 and TRBJ1-3; tentative D call: TRBD1 (6 bases). This CDR3 has 16 amino acids. Germline assignment: CDR1 LGHNA and CDR2 YSLEER. Trimming stripped 4 bases from V and 0 bases from J, with 13 bases between. This CDR3 reads CASSLTTGPSGNTIYF. CDR3 nucleotides: TGCGCCAGCAGCCTGACGACAGGCCCCTCTGGAAACACCATATATTTT.

At least ten counts were recorded for this clonotype. V is TRBV28 and J is TRBJ2-2, with D perhaps matching TRBD1 or TRBD2 (6 bases each). The germline V gene has CDR1 MDHEN and CDR2 SYDVKM. V dropped 6 bases and J dropped 5 bases, with 16 bases sitting between them. The CDR3 extends over 15 amino acids. Written as DNA, the CDR3 is TGTGCCAGCAGCCAAGGAGGGGGGAGGACCGGGGAGCTGTTTTTT. Its protein product is CASSQGGGRTGELFF.

The chain recombines TRBV6-5 with TRBJ2-7; D not certain. Germline CDR1 reads MNHEY; CDR2 reads SVGAGI. The V and J ends lost 5 bases and 5 bases respectively, with 19 bases between them. This CDR3 region has 15 residues. The CDR3 nucleotides are TGTGCCAGCAGTAACCGACATGGGTCTGGGGACGAGCAGTACTTC. Protein: CASSNRHGSGDEQYF.

This clonotype has only a few counts. The V and J genes are TRBV20-1 and TRBJ2-3; D tentatively reads TRBD1 or TRBD2 (5 bases each). Germline CDR1 reads DFQATT; CDR2 reads SNEGSKA (reference sequence). This CDR3 is 15 amino acids long. V was shortened by 0 bases and J by 4 bases, with 14 bases between the two germline ends. CDR3 nucleotides: TGCAGTGCTAGAGACCGGGTCAGAGGGGCAGATACGCAGTATTTT. Translating gives CSARDRVRGADTQYF.

This clonotype was recorded a few times. The chain combines TRBV5-8 with TRBJ2-6; D is possibly TRBD1 (6 bases). Germline V lookup: CDR1 SGHTS, CDR2 YDEGEE. The CDR3 spans 15 residues. The V end lost 0 bases, the J end lost 2 bases, and 6 bases lay between the germline ends. In nucleotides, the CDR3 is TGTGCCAGCAGCTTGGACAGGGCTGGGGCCAACGTCCTGACTTTC. It translates to CASSLDRAGANVLTF.

Many counts were recorded for this clonotype. V is TRBV7-9 and J is TRBJ1-2; D possibly corresponds to TRBD1 (5 bases). Per the germline V gene, CDR1 is SEHNR and CDR2 is FQNEAQ (reference sequence). V lost 5 bases, J lost 0 bases, and 10 bases lay in between. This CDR3 has 14 amino acids. CDR3 bases: TGTGCCAGCAGCCAACAGGCAGCTAACTATGGCTACACCTTC. Its translation: CASSQQAANYGYTF. The full variable domain, with the rest looked up from reference TRBV7-9 and TRBJ1-2, is DTGVSQNPRHKITKRGQNVTFRCDPISEHNRLYWYRQTLGQGPEFLTYFQNEAQLEKSRLLSDRFSAERPKGSFSTLEIQRTEQGDSAMYLCASSQQAANYGYTFGSGTRLTVV.

This clonotype has just a few counts. J is TRBJ1-4 and V is TRBV5-1; 7 bases fit TRBD1. Germline CDR1 and CDR2: SGHRS and YFSETQ. The trim removed 4 bases at V and 5 bases at J, leaving 5 bases unmatched. The CDR3 is 14 residues long. CDR3 loop: CASSPGQPNEKLFF. In nucleotides, the CDR3 is TGCGCCAGCAGCCCGGGACAGCCGAATGAAAAACTGTTTTTT.

This clonotype occurred many times. This chain connects TRBV28 to TRBJ2-3; D is unclear. V gave up 3 bases and J gave up 0 bases, with 13 bases separating them. Germline V CDR1 and CDR2: MDHEN, SYDVKM. CDR3 size: 16 residues. The CDR3 loop reads CASSFVAASSTDTQYF. The CDR3 DNA reads as TGTGCCAGCAGTTTTGTAGCAGCATCTAGCACAGATACGCAGTATTTT.

This clonotype was picked up many times. The chain has TRBV12-3 or TRBV12-4 and TRBJ2-5; TRBD2 matches 13 bases. The ends lost 6 bases at V and 6 bases at J; junction bases unmatched: 7. The CDR3 spans 15 residues. CDR3 sequence: CASSSGTSGVKTQYF. CDR3 DNA sequence: TGTGCCAGCAGCTCTGGGACTAGCGGGGTGAAGACCCAGTACTTC.

In regard to this clonotype: This may be a read error, as it is one base from a much larger clone. The chain has TRBV9 and TRBJ2-3; tentatively, D is TRBD1 (5 bases). The CDR3 covers 14 residues. Germline V lookup: CDR1 SGDLS, CDR2 YYNGEE. The chain's CDR3 is CASSVAQDTDTRYF. CDR3 DNA sequence: TGTGCCAGCAGCGTAGCTCAGGACACAGATACGCGGTATTTT.

This clonotype was counted many times. The V call is TRBV5-1, the J call TRBJ2-3; TRBD1 matches at 7 bases. Germline-derived CDR1 and CDR2 are SGHRS and YFSETQ. The CDR3 runs to 16 residues. J lost 2 bases, V lost 4 bases, and 10 bases had no gene match. CDR3 in amino acids: CASSEYRGPSTDTQYF. In nucleotides, the CDR3 is TGCGCCAGCAGCGAATACAGGGGACCATCCACAGATACGCAGTATTTT. The entire variable domain, with the rest obtained from reference TRBV5-1 and TRBJ2-3, is as follows: KAGVTQTPRYLIKTRGQQVTLSCSPISGHRSVSWYQQTPGQGLQFLFEYFSETQRNKGNFPGRFSGRQFSNSRSEMNVSTLELGDSALYLCASSEYRGPSTDTQYFGPGTRLTVL.

This clonotype has just a few counts. The chain employs TRBV6-6 and TRBJ1-6, with D unresolved. Germline values: CDR1 MNHNY, CDR2 SVGAGI (reference sequence). The CDR3 spans 13 residues. CDR3 bases: TGTGCGTGTTATATGACGTATAATTCACCCCTCCACTTT. Its protein is CACYMTYNSPLHF.

The sample holds one count of this clonotype. V and J are TRBV20-1 and TRBJ2-7; possibly TRBD2 for D (5 bases). From germline, CDR1 is DFQATT and CDR2 SNEGSKA (reference sequence). CDR3 length equals 12 residues. The ends were cut back, 0 bases at V and 5 bases at J, with 8 bases in the middle. CDR3 DNA sequence: TGCAGTGCTAGAGATGACTATAACGAGCAGTACTTC. Encoded protein: CSARDDYNEQYF.